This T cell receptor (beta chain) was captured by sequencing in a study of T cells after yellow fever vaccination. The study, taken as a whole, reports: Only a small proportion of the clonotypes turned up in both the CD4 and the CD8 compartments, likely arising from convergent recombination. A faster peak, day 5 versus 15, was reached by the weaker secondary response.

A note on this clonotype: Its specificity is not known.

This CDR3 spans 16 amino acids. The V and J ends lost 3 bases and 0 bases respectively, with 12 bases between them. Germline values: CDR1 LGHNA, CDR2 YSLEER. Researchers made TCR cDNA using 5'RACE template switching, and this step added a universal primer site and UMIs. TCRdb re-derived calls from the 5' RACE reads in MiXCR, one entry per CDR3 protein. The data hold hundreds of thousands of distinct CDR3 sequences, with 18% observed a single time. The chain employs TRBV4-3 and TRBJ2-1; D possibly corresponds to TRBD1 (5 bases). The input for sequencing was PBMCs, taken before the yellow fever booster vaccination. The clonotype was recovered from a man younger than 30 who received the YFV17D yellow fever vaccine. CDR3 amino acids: CASSQHYRSSYNEQFF. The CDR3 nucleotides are TGCGCCAGCAGCCAGCACTACAGGAGCTCCTACAATGAGCAGTTCTTC.